The 21 T cell receptor beta chains given below trace back to one sample, sequenced in a study of glioma-infiltrating T cells. TCR alpha and beta CDR3 regions were amplified from RNA using iRepertoire nested multiplex PCR. In TCRdb, the multiplex PCR reads were re-called with MiXCR into one record per CDR3 protein. The table has about 140,000 distinct CDR3 sequences, about 39% seen once. The specimen sequenced was glioma tissue, nonneoplastic brain tissue, or PBMCs (not recorded which). Receptor source: a human donor with low-grade glioma or glioblastoma, undergoing nonglioma brain surgery, or in good health (not recorded which).

Worth noting for this clonotype: One end of the junction is discordant with germline, which a read error may explain. The rearrangement joins TRBV7-9 to TRBJ2-3; 8 positions match TRBD2. The length of the CDR3 is 15 residues. CDR1 is SEHNR, CDR2 FQNEAQ, per germline (reference sequence). The CDR3 protein is CASSLAGGATDTQCF. In nucleotides, the CDR3 is TGTGCCAGCAGCCTTGCCGGGGGGGCAACAGATACGCAGTGTTTT.

V usage is TRBV7-2 and J usage is TRBJ2-3; D call uncertain. This CDR3 spans 15 amino acids. The germline V gene encodes CDR1 SGHTA and CDR2 FQGNSA. Trimming pared 2 bases from V and 1 base from J, leaving 10 bases between. CDR3 sequence: CASSLSSGGTDTQYF. DNA for the CDR3: TGTGCCAGCAGCTTATCGTCCGGCGGCACAGATACGCAGTATTTT.

The rearrangement joins TRBV6-5 to TRBJ2-5; D not resolved. Trimming took off 5 bases at V and 5 bases at J, with 18 bases between the two ends. CDR3 length: 15 residues. CDR1 is MNHEY and CDR2 is SVGAGI in the germline V gene. CDR3 nucleotide sequence: TGTGCCAGCAGTGCACCACCCTATTCGCGGGAGACCCAGTACTTC. Translating gives CASSAPPYSRETQYF.

The chain joins TRBV7-2 to TRBJ2-7; unclear D gene. The CDR3 spans 11 residues. Germline CDR1 is SGHTA and CDR2 is FQGNSA. The V end lost 5 bases, the J end lost 5 bases, and 7 bases lay between the germline ends. The CDR3 sequence is CASSRVDEQYF. For the CDR3, the DNA is TGTGCCAGCAGCCGGGTGGACGAGCAGTACTTC.

The J gene is TRBJ2-7, the V gene TRBV7-9; TRBD1 agrees at 8 bases. V shed 4 bases and J 2 bases; nucleotides not matched to a gene: 7. The CDR3 sequence is 15 residues long. Germline loops: CDR1 SEHNR, CDR2 FQNEAQ (reference sequence). This CDR3 reads CASSSSTGGAYEQYF. CDR3 coding DNA: TGTGCCAGCAGCTCCTCTACAGGGGGTGCCTACGAGCAGTACTTC.

This clonotype was seen a few times. The chain couples TRBV19 to TRBJ1-2; D is possibly TRBD1 (5 bases). The CDR3 is 13 amino acids. V shed 3 bases and J shed 5 bases, with 10 bases lying between them. CDR1 is LNHDA and CDR2 is SQIVND in the germline V gene (reference sequence). The CDR3 here is CASSMSGRYGYTF. The CDR3 nucleotides read TGTGCCAGTAGTATGTCGGGGCGTTATGGCTACACCTTC.

The chain uses TRBV12-3 or TRBV12-4 and TRBJ1-5, with 7 bases that match TRBD1. V trimming: 6 bases; J trimming: 5 bases; junction bases outside the gene matches: 4. The CDR3 is made up of 13 amino acids. The chain's CDR3 is CASSRDRDQPQHF. As DNA, the CDR3 is TGTGCCAGCAGCAGAGACAGGGATCAGCCCCAGCATTTT.

The chain recombines TRBV6-1 with TRBJ2-1; 11 nucleotides line up with TRBD2. CDR3 length equals 16 residues. V gave up 6 bases and J gave up 2 bases; unmatched junction bases: 6. CDR1 and CDR2 from the germline V gene are MNHNS and SASEGT. CDR3 coding DNA: TGTGCCAGCAGAATTTCGGGACTAGCGGCCTACAATGAGCAGTTCTTC. It specifies CASRISGLAAYNEQFF.

This clonotype was seen more than once but under ten times. The chain links TRBV4-1 to TRBJ1-1; unclear D gene. V lost 0 bases and J 7 bases, leaving 9 bases between the germline ends. The germline V gene has CDR1 MGHRA and CDR2 YSYEKL. This CDR3 has 13 residues. The CDR3 sequence is CASSQERWVEAFF. In nucleotides, the CDR3 is TGCGCCAGCAGCCAAGAAAGGTGGGTTGAAGCTTTCTTT.

The chain combines TRBV20-1 with TRBJ2-5; no definite D call. The CDR3 is made up of 11 amino acids. The germline V gene has CDR1 DFQATT and CDR2 SNEGSKA (reference sequence). V was pared by 7 bases and J by 3 bases, with 9 bases between. The CDR3 bases are TGCAGTGTCTTAAAGGAAGAGACCCAGTACTTC. Protein: CSVLKEETQYF.

This clonotype was seen a handful of times. V is TRBV24-1 and J is TRBJ1-2; no definite D call. Germline CDR1 is KGHDR and CDR2 is SFDVKD. Trimming took off 2 bases at V and 7 bases at J, with 7 bases between the two ends. The CDR3 has 12 amino acids. The CDR3 nucleotides read TGTGCCACCAGTGATTCGGGTGGTGGCTACACCTTC. Its protein product is CATSDSGGGYTF.

This chain joins TRBV20-1 and TRBJ2-3, with 7 bases aligning to TRBD1. The germline V gene encodes CDR1 DFQATT and CDR2 SNEGSKA (reference sequence). The V and J ends lost 7 bases and 4 bases, in that order; junction bases with no gene match: 5. The CDR3 totals 12 residues. CDR3 in amino acids: CSVAGGSDTQYF. CDR3 nucleotides: TGCAGTGTGGCAGGGGGATCAGATACGCAGTATTTT.

In regard to this clonotype: Relative to the germline gene, one junction end is altered; a read error may explain this. V and J are TRBV27 and TRBJ1-2; possible D gene TRBD1, 5 bases. The germline V gene has CDR1 MNHEY and CDR2 SMNVEV (reference sequence). There are 12 residues in the CDR3. CDR3 nucleotide sequence: TGTGCCAGCAGTTTGGACAACTATGGATACGCCTTC. Its protein is CASSLDNYGYAF.

This clonotype was found a few times. This chain connects TRBV6-2 or TRBV6-3 to TRBJ2-7; D gene ambiguous. Germline V lookup: CDR1 MNHEY, CDR2 SVGEGT. V was cut by 4 bases and J by 0 bases, with 16 bases left in between. The CDR3 has 16 residues. The CDR3, as DNA: TGTGCCAGCAGTTTCGCCGGGCCTCGGGCCTCCTACGAGCAGTACTTC. Translating gives CASSFAGPRASYEQYF.

This clonotype was seen more than once but under ten times. The junction shows a germline mismatch at one end, possibly a read error. The chain links TRBV20-1 to TRBJ2-1; D is unresolved. Germline loops: CDR1 DFQATT, CDR2 SNEGSKA (reference sequence). The CDR3 totals 10 residues. The CDR3 spells CSAYYYEQFF. CDR3 bases: TGCAGTGCCTACTACTATGAGCAGTTCTTC.

This clonotype was observed a handful of times. The chain links TRBV7-9 to TRBJ2-3; the D is unclear. This CDR3 has 13 amino acids. Germline values: CDR1 SEHNR, CDR2 FQNEAQ (reference sequence). V was clipped by 5 bases and J by 5 bases, with 11 bases between them. CDR3 region: CASSAPNVDTQYF. CDR3 DNA: TGTGCCAGCAGCGCGCCGAACGTAGATACGCAGTATTTT. Full variable domain (remainder filled in from reference TRBV7-9 and TRBJ2-3): DTGVSQNPRHKITKRGQNVTFRCDPISEHNRLYWYRQTLGQGPEFLTYFQNEAQLEKSRLLSDRFSAERPKGSFSTLEIQRTEQGDSAMYLCASSAPNVDTQYFGPGTRLTVL.

This clonotype was seen more than once but under ten times. V is TRBV7-2 and J is TRBJ2-5, with unresolved D. Germline V gene lookup returns CDR1 SGHTA and CDR2 FQGNSA. The CDR3 consists of 13 residues. V was cut by 2 bases and J by 5 bases, with 9 bases left in between. The CDR3 loop is CASSLTTRETQYF. Written as DNA, the CDR3 is TGTGCCAGCAGCTTAACGACGAGGGAGACCCAGTACTTC.

V and J are TRBV2 and TRBJ1-4; D not certain. The germline CDR1 and CDR2 sequences are SNHLY and FYNNEI. This CDR3 has 11 amino acids. V was pared by 4 bases and J by 8 bases, with 5 bases between. CDR3 protein: CASSGGEKLFF. The CDR3 DNA reads as TGTGCCAGCAGTGGAGGCGAAAAACTGTTTTTT. The full variable domain, with the rest looked up from reference TRBV2 and TRBJ1-4, is EPEVTQTPSHQVTQMGQEVILRCVPISNHLYFYWYRQILGQKVEFLVSFYNNEISEKSEIFDDQFSVERPDGSNFTLKIRSTKLEDSAMYFCASSGGEKLFFGSGTQLSVL.

Turning to this clonotype: A much bigger clone sits one base away, suggesting this may be a read error. The chain joins TRBV6-6 to TRBJ1-5; no clear D gene. V was clipped by 11 bases and J by 0 bases, with 11 bases between them. Germline CDR1 is MNHNY and CDR2 is SVGAGI (reference sequence). The CDR3 loop spans 13 amino acids. The CDR3 sequence: CAGGDDSNQPQHF. The CDR3 DNA follows: TGTGCCGGCGGAGACGATAGCAATCAGCCCCAGCATTTT.

This clonotype was observed a few times. The CDR3: CASSFRGGDTDTQYF. The CDR3 DNA sequence: TGTGCCAGCAGTTTCCGGGGGGGGGACACAGATACGCAGTATTTT. V is TRBV28 and J is TRBJ2-3, with 8 bases lining up with TRBD2. The CDR3 contains 15 residues. V shed 3 bases, J shed 2 bases, and the junction held 4 bases outside the gene matches. Germline-derived CDR1 and CDR2 are MDHEN and SYDVKM.

The chain uses TRBV6-1 and TRBJ1-2; TRBD1 matches at 7 bases. V was pared by 8 bases and J by 6 bases, with 9 bases of the junction left unmatched. The CDR3 extends over 13 amino acids. The germline gives CDR1 MNHNS, CDR2 SASEGT. The CDR3 here is CASLADRLHGYTF. The CDR3 DNA follows: TGTGCCAGCTTGGCGGACAGGCTCCATGGCTACACCTTC.